This TCR beta chain was sequenced for a study of blood T cell repertoires in COVID-19. About the study: T cells, B-cell-depleted T cells, or PBMCs supplied cDNA or gDNA.

Here immunoSEQ multiplex PCR was the method, and the copy in TCRdb shows in-frame clones only, minus some. Seen here are about 69,000 clones, approximately 79% observed once, and the top ten hold approximately 50%. V was cut by 9 bases and J by 0 bases, with 15 bases left in between. Germline V gene lookup returns CDR1 ENHRY and CDR2 SYGVKD. The CDR3 sequence is 15 residues long. Sequences were obtained from peripheral blood. The V gene is TRBV10-3, the J gene TRBJ1-3; weak D call: TRBD1 (5 bases). The sequence was obtained from a human donor in a cohort sampled during active COVID-19. The CDR3 coding sequence is TGTGCCATATCACCAACTCAGGGCTCTGGAAACACCATATATTTT. Its translation is CAISPTQGSGNTIYF.